These T cell receptor beta chains were read from a single sample in a study of shared clonotypes between healthy human individuals. Method: immunoSEQ multiplex PCR; TCRdb's copy keeps in-frame clones and lacks some. In the table there are 2 million to 2.5 million clones, 95% of which are singletons. Sequenced: naive CD4+ T cells sorted from blood. The receptor source for this set is a man aged 18 to 29 in good health. Each CDR3 is given with its conserved first and last residue. A D gene is named only where the DNA matches it firmly. Expanded clones are given a class, and other clones once, few, many or no size at all.

J gene	V gene	clone size	D gene	CDR3 protein	CDR3 DNA
TRBJ2-7	TRBV18	.	TRBD1	CASSPQTGGFYEQYF	TGTGCCAGCTCACCCCAAACAGGGGGCTTCTACGAGCAGTACTTC
TRBJ2-7	TRBV6-5	.	.	CASSGLMSSYEQYF	TGTGCCAGCAGTGGCCTCATGAGCTCCTACGAGCAGTACTTC
TRBJ2-7	TRBV11-2	.	.	CASSLLSGEFYEQYF	TGTGCCAGCAGCTTACTAAGCGGAGAGTTCTACGAGCAGTACTTC
TRBJ2-5	TRBV6-1	.	.	CASKNGAREGETQYF	TGTGCCAGCAAGAACGGGGCGCGAGAAGGGGAGACCCAGTACTTC
TRBJ2-7	TRBV10-3	.	.	CAISERGTTYEQYF	TGTGCCATCAGTGAGAGGGGCACTACCTACGAGCAGTACTTC
TRBJ1-2	TRBV27	.	.	CASSLSVPGSGGYTF	TGTGCCAGCAGTTTATCAGTTCCGGGGTCCGGCGGCTACACCTTC
TRBJ1-3	TRBV4-3	.	.	CASSQDVVTGTGNTIYF	TGCGCCAGCAGCCAAGATGTTGTCACCGGCACTGGAAACACCATATATTTT
TRBJ2-3	TRBV9	.	.	CASSTGRDFLSTDTQYF	TGTGCCAGCAGCACCGGCAGGGACTTCCTTAGCACAGATACGCAGTATTTT
TRBJ1-6	TRBV6-1	.	TRBD1	CASSRDSNSPLHF	TGTGCCAGCAGTAGGGACAGCAATTCACCCCTCCACTTT
TRBJ2-1	TRBV7-2	.	.	CASSSRLVSSSYNEQFF	TGTGCCAGCAGCTCTAGACTAGTTTCGAGCTCCTACAATGAGCAGTTCTTC
TRBJ2-7	TRBV5-4	.	.	CASSLALGEQYF	TGTGCCAGCAGCTTGGCCTTGGGCGAGCAGTACTTC
TRBJ1-1	TRBV30	.	.	CAWSVRLGRTPPNTEAFF	TGTGCCTGGAGTGTACGGTTGGGCCGTACACCCCCAAACACTGAAGCTTTCTTT
TRBJ2-1	TRBV6-6	.	.	CASSWDLGEQFF	TGTGCCAGCAGTTGGGACTTGGGTGAGCAGTTCTTC
TRBJ2-7	TRBV10-3	once	.	CAISESGTAYEQYF	TGTGCCATCAGTGAGTCGGGCACAGCCTACGAGCAGTACTTC
TRBJ2-3	TRBV5-1	few	.	CASSPSTDTQYF	TGCGCCAGCAGCCCTAGCACAGATACGCAGTATTTT
TRBJ2-1	TRBV10-3	.	TRBD1	CAIRAGTGGYNEQFF	TGTGCCATCAGGGCCGGGACAGGGGGTTACAATGAGCAGTTCTTC
TRBJ1-4	TRBV5-1	.	.	CASSLEGRNNEKLFF	TGCGCCAGCAGCTTGGAAGGGAGGAACAATGAAAAACTGTTTTTT
TRBJ2-3	TRBV18	.	.	CASSLTTDTQYF	TGTGCCAGCTCACTGACCACAGATACGCAGTATTTT
TRBJ1-4	TRBV14	.	.	CASSHAPVRALANEKLFF	TGTGCCAGCAGCCATGCCCCGGTGAGAGCATTGGCTAATGAAAAACTGTTTTTT
TRBJ2-6	TRBV6-6	.	.	CASSYDWVVGANVLTF	TGTGCCAGCAGTTACGATTGGGTAGTCGGGGCCAACGTCCTGACTTTC